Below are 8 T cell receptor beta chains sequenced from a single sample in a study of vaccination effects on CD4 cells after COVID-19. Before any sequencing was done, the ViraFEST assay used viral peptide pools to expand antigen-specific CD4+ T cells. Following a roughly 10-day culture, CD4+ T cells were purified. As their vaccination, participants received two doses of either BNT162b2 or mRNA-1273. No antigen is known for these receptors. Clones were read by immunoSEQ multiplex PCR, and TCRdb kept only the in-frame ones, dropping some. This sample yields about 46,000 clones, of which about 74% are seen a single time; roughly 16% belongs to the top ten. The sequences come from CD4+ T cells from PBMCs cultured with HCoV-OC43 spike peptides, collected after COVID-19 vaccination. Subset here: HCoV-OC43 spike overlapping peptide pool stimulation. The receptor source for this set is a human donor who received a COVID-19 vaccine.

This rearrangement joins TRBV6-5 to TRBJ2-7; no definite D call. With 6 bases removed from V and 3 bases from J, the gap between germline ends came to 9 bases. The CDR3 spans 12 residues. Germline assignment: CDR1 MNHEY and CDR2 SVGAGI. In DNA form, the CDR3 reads TGTGCCAGCAGCCAGACTTACTACGAGCAGTACTTC. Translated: CASSQTYYEQYF.

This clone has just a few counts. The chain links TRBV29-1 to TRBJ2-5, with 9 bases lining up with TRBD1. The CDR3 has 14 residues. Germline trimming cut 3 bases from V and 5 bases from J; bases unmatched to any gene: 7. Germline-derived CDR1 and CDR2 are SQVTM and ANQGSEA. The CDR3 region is CSVDLTGGVETQYF. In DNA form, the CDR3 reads TGCAGCGTTGACTTGACAGGGGGAGTTGAGACCCAGTACTTC.

The CDR3 nucleotides are TGCGCCAGCAGCCAATTGGGTTTTGGACAGCCCCAGCATTTT. This sequence encodes CASSQLGFGQPQHF. The chain joins TRBV4-1 to TRBJ1-5; D not certain. The CDR3 extends over 14 amino acids. Between the trimmed V and J ends, which lost 2 bases and 7 bases, there was a span of 12 bases. Germline V lookup: CDR1 MGHRA, CDR2 YSYEKL.

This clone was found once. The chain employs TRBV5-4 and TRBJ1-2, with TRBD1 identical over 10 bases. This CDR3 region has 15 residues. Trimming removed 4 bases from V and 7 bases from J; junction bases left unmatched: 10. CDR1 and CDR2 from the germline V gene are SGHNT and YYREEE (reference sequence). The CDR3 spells CASSPDIDRGPGYTF. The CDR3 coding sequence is TGTGCCAGCAGCCCGGACATTGACAGGGGGCCTGGCTACACCTTC.

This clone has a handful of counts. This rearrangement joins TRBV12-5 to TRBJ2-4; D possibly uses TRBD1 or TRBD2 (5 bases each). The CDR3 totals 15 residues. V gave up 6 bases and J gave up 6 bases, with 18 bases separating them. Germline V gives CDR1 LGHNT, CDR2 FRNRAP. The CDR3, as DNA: TGTGCTAGTGGCTCAACCCGGGACCCTACAAACATTCAGTACTTC. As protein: CASGSTRDPTNIQYF.

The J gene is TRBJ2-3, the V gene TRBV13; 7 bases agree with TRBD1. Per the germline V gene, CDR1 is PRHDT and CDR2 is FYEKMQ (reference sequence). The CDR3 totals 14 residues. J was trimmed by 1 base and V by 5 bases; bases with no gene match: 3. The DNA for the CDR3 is TGTGCCAGCAGCCGGACAGGACGCACAGATACGCAGTATTTT. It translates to CASSRTGRTDTQYF.

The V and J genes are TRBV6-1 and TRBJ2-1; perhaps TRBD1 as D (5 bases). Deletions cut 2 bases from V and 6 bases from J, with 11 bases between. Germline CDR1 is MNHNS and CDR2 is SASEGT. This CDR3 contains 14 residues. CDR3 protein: CASSEIRVFNEQFF. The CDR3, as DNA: TGTGCCAGCAGTGAAATCAGGGTGTTCAATGAGCAGTTCTTC.

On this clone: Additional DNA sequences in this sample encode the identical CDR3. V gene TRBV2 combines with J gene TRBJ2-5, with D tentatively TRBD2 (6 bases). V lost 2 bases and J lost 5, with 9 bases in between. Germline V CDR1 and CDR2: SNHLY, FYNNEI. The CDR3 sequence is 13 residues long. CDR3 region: CASSEYRGETQYF. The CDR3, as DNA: TGTGCCAGCAGTGAATATCGGGGGGAGACCCAGTACTTC.